This T cell receptor beta chain stems from a study of blood T cell repertoires in COVID-19. This CDR3 comprises 11 residues. The V gene's germline CDR1 is MNHEY and CDR2 SVGAGI. The junction had 3 bases not matched to a gene; V was cut back by 5 bases and J by 12 bases. TCRdb's table, derived via immunoSEQ multiplex PCR, lists solely in-frame clones and lacks some. The sample has some 130,000 clones; roughly 90% are singletons. The rearrangement uses TRBV6-5 and TRBJ1-1; TRBD1 agrees at 10 bases. The source of this sequence is a man in his sixties with COVID-19, enrolled during active disease. The sequencing sample was made of peripheral blood. The CDR3 DNA reads as TGTGCCAGCAGTCGACAGGGGGCCTCTTTCTTT. Residues: CASSRQGASFF.